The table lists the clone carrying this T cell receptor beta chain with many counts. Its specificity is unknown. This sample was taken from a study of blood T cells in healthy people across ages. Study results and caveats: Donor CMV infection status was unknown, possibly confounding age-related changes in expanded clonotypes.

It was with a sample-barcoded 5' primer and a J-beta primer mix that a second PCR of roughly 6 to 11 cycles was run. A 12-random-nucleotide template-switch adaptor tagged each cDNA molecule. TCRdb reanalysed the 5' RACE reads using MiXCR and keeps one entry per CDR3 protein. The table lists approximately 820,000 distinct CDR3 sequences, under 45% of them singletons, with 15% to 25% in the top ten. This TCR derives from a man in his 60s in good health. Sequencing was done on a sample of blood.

The DNA for the CDR3 is TGTGCCAGCAGCTTAGCGCGGGCTGCCTCTCAAGAGACCCAGTACTTC. As protein: CASSLARAASQETQYF. The chain is built from TRBV7-2 and TRBJ2-5; a possible D gene is TRBD2 (5 bases). CDR1 and CDR2 (germline): SGHTA, FQGNSA. The V and J ends lost 0 bases and 2 bases respectively, with 13 bases between them. This CDR3 contains 16 residues.